The 10 T cell receptor beta chains below were found in one sample sequenced in a study of blood T cell repertoires in COVID-19. The data were produced by immunoSEQ multiplex PCR, yet TCRdb's version contains in-frame clones alone and is incomplete. The sample includes more than 300,000 clones, about 88% seen only once; the top ten take less than 1.5%. Sequencing input: PBMCs or T cells enriched from blood (not recorded which). These receptors originate from a woman between 18 and 29 years old who had recovered from COVID-19.

The genes are TRBV29-1 and TRBJ2-3, with 10 bases fitting TRBD2. The junction had 9 bases not matched to a gene; V was cut back by 0 bases and J by 6 bases. Per germline, CDR1 SQVTM and CDR2 ANQGSEA. This CDR3 has 16 amino acids. The CDR3 DNA reads as TGCAGCGTTGAAGATCGCCTAGCGGGGGTGACGGATACGCAGTATTTT. This gives the protein CSVEDRLAGVTDTQYF.

The chain uses TRBV28 and TRBJ2-2; no reliable D call. Between the trimmed V and J ends, which lost 7 bases and 0 bases, there was a span of 12 bases. Per the germline V gene, CDR1 is MDHEN and CDR2 is SYDVKM. The CDR3 consists of 15 residues. CDR3 amino acids: CASTLASANTGELFF. The CDR3 DNA sequence: TGTGCCAGCACCTTGGCTTCCGCGAACACCGGGGAGCTGTTTTTT.

The chain employs TRBV29-1 and TRBJ2-2; no reliable D call. The CDR3 has 10 residues. Germline V gives CDR1 SQVTM, CDR2 ANQGSEA. Trimming took 6 bases from V and 6 from J, leaving 5 bases between them. CDR3 coding DNA: TGCAGCGTCTTCGCCGGGGAGCTGTTTTTT. It encodes CSVFAGELFF.

The rearrangement uses TRBV21-1 and TRBJ1-4; TRBD1 reflects the table's D call only, with no check against the DNA. TRBV21-1 is labeled a pseudogene. The CDR3 is 15 residues long. CDR3 nucleotides: TGTGCCAGCAGCTCTCTGACAGCAGCTAATGAAAAACTGTTTTTT. Its translation: CASSSLTAANEKLFF.

The rearrangement links TRBV11-2 to TRBJ1-1; D remains unclear. The CDR3 totals 17 residues. Germline V gene sequence: CDR1 SGHAT, CDR2 FQNNGV. The V gene lost 5 bases and the J gene lost 1 base, with 20 bases spanning the gap. The CDR3 DNA reads as TGTGCCAGCAGCCCTACCCCACGACGGACTCGGAACACTGAAGCTTTCTTT. Amino acid sequence: CASSPTPRRTRNTEAFF.

The rearrangement uses TRBV3-1 (or the pseudogene TRBV3-2) and TRBJ2-5, with TRBD2 matching over 9 bases. V trimming: 3 bases; J trimming: 0 bases; junction bases outside the gene matches: 5. CDR1 LGHDT and CDR2 YNNKEL come from the germline V gene (reference sequence). The CDR3 has 16 residues. The CDR3 sequence: CASSQALAGNQETQYF. In DNA form, the CDR3 reads TGTGCCAGCAGCCAGGCTCTAGCGGGGAACCAAGAGACCCAGTACTTC.

This chain uses TRBV7-9 with TRBJ1-3; 9 positions match TRBD1. With V trimmed by 4 bases and J by 1 base, 5 bases remained unmatched. Germline V CDR1 and CDR2: SEHNR, FQNEAQ (reference sequence). The CDR3 is made up of 16 amino acids. CDR3 in amino acids: CASSSRQGGSGNTIYF. Written as DNA, the CDR3 is TGTGCCAGCAGCTCTCGACAGGGGGGATCTGGAAACACCATATATTTT.

The chain has TRBV3-1 (or the pseudogene TRBV3-2) and TRBJ1-6; D remains unclear. Trimming removed 1 base at V and 10 bases at J, with 8 bases between. The CDR3 spans 13 residues. Germline values: CDR1 LGHDT, CDR2 YNNKEL (reference sequence). The DNA for the CDR3 is TGTGCCAGCAGCCAAGTTGGAGGATCACCCCTCCACTTT. Translating gives CASSQVGGSPLHF.

The table lists this clone with a count of one. The CDR3 protein is CASSSTGVLGADTQYF. In DNA, the CDR3 is TGTGCCAGCAGCTCAACAGGGGTTTTAGGCGCAGATACGCAGTATTTT. V gene TRBV7-3 combines with J gene TRBJ2-3; 7 bases agree with TRBD1. Germline V gene lookup returns CDR1 SGHTA and CDR2 FQGTGA. The trim removed 4 bases at V and 4 bases at J, leaving 11 bases unmatched. The CDR3 is 16 residues long. The full variable domain, its missing parts supplied by reference TRBV7-3 and TRBJ2-3, is GAGVSQTPSNKVTEKGKYVELRCDPISGHTALYWYRQSLGQGPEFLIYFQGTGAADDSGLPNDRFFAVRPEGSVSTLKIQRTERGDSAVYLCASSSTGVLGADTQYFGPGTRLTVL.

The count of this clone is one. The gene calls are TRBV29-1 and TRBJ2-6; TRBD1 agrees at 8 bases. The V segment lost 3 bases and the J segment 2 bases; nucleotides outside the gene matches: 3. CDR3 length equals 15 residues. Germline V CDR1 and CDR2: SQVTM, ANQGSEA. CDR3 loop: CSVDQGAPGANVLTF. In nucleotides, the CDR3 is TGCAGCGTTGATCAGGGGGCCCCTGGGGCCAACGTCCTGACTTTC.